The 18 T cell receptor beta chains below were found in one sample sequenced in a study of T cell changes during pregnancy in multiple sclerosis. The repertoire was sequenced with immunoSEQ multiplex PCR; TCRdb's copy has only in-frame clones and lacks some. The sample holds 50,000 or so clones, 92% seen once. This sample comprised CD4+ T cells from peripheral blood mononuclear cells, obtained in the third trimester of pregnancy. These receptors were collected from a female donor with multiple sclerosis, enrolled in a pregnancy study.

The chain recombines TRBV6-6 with TRBJ1-2; 9 nucleotides line up with TRBD1. V shed 6 bases and J 0 bases; nucleotides not matched to a gene: 2. CDR1 and CDR2 from the germline V gene are MNHNY and SVGAGI (reference sequence). The CDR3 is made up of 14 amino acids. CDR3 loop: CASRGQGANYGYTF. The CDR3, as DNA: TGTGCCAGCAGGGGACAGGGTGCTAACTATGGCTACACCTTC.

The genes are TRBV19 and TRBJ2-7; the D gene is possibly TRBD2 (5 bases). Germline CDR1 is LNHDA and CDR2 is SQIVND (reference sequence). Trimming removed 3 bases at V and 2 bases at J, with 14 bases between. The CDR3 length is 15 residues. The CDR3 DNA is TGTGCCAGTAGTATCTCATCGGTCGGGACCTACGAGCAGTACTTC. Translation gives CASSISSVGTYEQYF.

The CDR3 region has the DNA TGTGCCAGCAGCCGGACAAGAAGGTACCAGGATGAGCAGTTCTTC. Translating gives CASSRTRRYQDEQFF. The rearrangement uses TRBV7-9 and TRBJ2-1, with D tentatively TRBD1 (5 bases). The germline V gene has CDR1 SEHNR and CDR2 FQNEAQ (reference sequence). The CDR3 runs to 15 residues. V was cut by 5 bases and J by 8 bases, with 19 bases left in between.

This clone appeared a single time. The chain links TRBV9 to TRBJ1-3; D unclear. CDR1 SGDLS and CDR2 YYNGEE come from the germline V gene. V was cut by 0 bases and J by 4 bases, with 11 bases left in between. The CDR3 has 15 residues. The CDR3 here is CASSVATGGGNTIYF. The CDR3 nucleotides read TGTGCCAGCAGCGTAGCTACGGGAGGCGGAAACACCATATATTTT.

The chain employs TRBV18 and TRBJ2-1; 11 nucleotides match TRBD2. This CDR3 spans 16 amino acids. Germline trimming cut 5 bases from V and 8 bases from J; bases unmatched to any gene: 11. CDR1 and CDR2 from the germline V gene are KGHSH and LQKENI. The CDR3 loop is CASSEMVTSGAYEQFF. The CDR3 nucleotides read TGTGCCAGCTCAGAGATGGTGACTAGCGGGGCCTATGAGCAGTTCTTC.

The V gene is TRBV10-3, the J gene TRBJ2-3; D is undetermined. Germline CDR1 ENHRY, CDR2 SYGVKD. The CDR3 is 15 residues long. V dropped 0 bases and J dropped 1 base, with 8 bases sitting between them. This CDR3 is CAISESASRTDTQYF. Written as DNA, the CDR3 is TGTGCCATCAGTGAGTCGGCCTCGCGCACAGATACGCAGTATTTT.

This clone was observed once. The chain recombines TRBV6-1 with TRBJ1-2; D ambiguous. V was trimmed by 1 base and J by 2 bases, leaving 11 bases between them. The germline CDR1 and CDR2 sequences are MNHNS and SASEGT. This CDR3 comprises 15 residues. The CDR3 sequence: CASSEDPRKNYGYTF. In DNA, the CDR3 is TGTGCCAGCAGTGAAGACCCCAGGAAAAACTATGGCTACACCTTC.

CDR3 DNA: TGTGCCACCAGCAGAGGAGGGTCCTCTGTCCCAGATACGCAGTATTTT. This translates into CATSRGGSSVPDTQYF. The chain combines TRBV15 with TRBJ2-3; tentatively, D is TRBD2 (5 bases). Trimming stripped 1 base from V and 4 bases from J, with 15 bases between. This CDR3 is built from 16 residues. Germline CDR1 reads LNHNV; CDR2 reads YYDKDF (reference sequence). The full variable domain, in which reference TRBV15 and TRBJ2-3 provide the parts outside the CDR3, is DAMVIQNPRYQVTQFGKPVTLSCSQTLNHNVMYWYQQKSSQAPKLLFHYYDKDFNNEADTPDNFQSRRPNTSFCFLDIRSPGLGDTAMYLCATSRGGSSVPDTQYFGPGTRLTVL.

The J gene is TRBJ2-1, the V gene TRBV7-6; D unclear. The CDR3 contains 12 residues. The V gene's germline CDR1 is SGHVS and CDR2 FNYEAQ. Between the trimmed V and J ends, which lost 4 bases and 4 bases, there was a span of 5 bases. The CDR3: CASSSLYNEQFF. DNA of the CDR3: TGTGCCAGCAGCTCCCTATACAATGAGCAGTTCTTC.

The chain uses TRBV6-1 and TRBJ1-2; no clear D. The CDR3 totals 14 residues. V was trimmed by 2 bases and J by 4 bases, leaving 11 bases between them. Looked up from germline, CDR1 is MNHNS and CDR2 is SASEGT. The CDR3 reads CASSERSTVYGYTF. The CDR3 nucleotides are TGTGCCAGCAGTGAACGGTCTACAGTCTATGGCTACACCTTC.

Only a few counts were recorded for this clone. V usage is TRBV19 and J usage is TRBJ1-1; no definite D call. The germline gives CDR1 LNHDA, CDR2 SQIVND (reference sequence). The V and J ends lost 4 bases and 2 bases respectively, with 8 bases between them. CDR3 length: 13 residues. This chain's CDR3 is CASSNGFNTEAFF. The CDR3 bases are TGTGCCAGTAGTAACGGGTTCAACACTGAAGCTTTCTTT.

The V call is TRBV30, the J call TRBJ2-4, with D possibly TRBD1 on 6 matching bases. From germline, CDR1 is GTSNPN and CDR2 SVGIG (reference sequence). This CDR3 region has 16 residues. V lost 2 bases, J lost 0 bases, and 14 bases lay in between. The CDR3 DNA reads TGTGCCTGGAGTAGACAGGAAACCTTAGCCAAAAACATTCAGTACTTC. Protein sequence: CAWSRQETLAKNIQYF.

V is TRBV4-2 and J is TRBJ2-1; 9 bases match TRBD1. Germline V gene lookup returns CDR1 LGHNA and CDR2 YNFKEQ. With V trimmed by 4 bases and J by 0 bases, 4 bases remained unmatched. The CDR3 totals 16 residues. The CDR3 protein is CASSPVDRGSYNEQFF. For the CDR3, the DNA is TGTGCCAGCAGCCCCGTGGACAGGGGCTCCTACAATGAGCAGTTCTTC.

This chain joins TRBV14 and TRBJ1-1; possible D gene TRBD1, 6 bases. V shed 0 bases and J shed 10 bases, with 12 bases lying between them. CDR3 length equals 13 residues. CDR1 and CDR2 from the germline V gene are SGHDN and FVKESK. The CDR3 here is CASSQEDTGRAFF. The CDR3 DNA reads TGTGCCAGCAGCCAAGAAGATACAGGGAGAGCTTTCTTT.

V and J are TRBV4-2 and TRBJ2-3, with 10 nucleotides matching TRBD1. CDR3 length: 17 residues. With V trimmed by 3 bases and J by 6 bases, 12 bases remained unmatched. CDR1 is LGHNA, CDR2 YNFKEQ, per germline. CDR3 DNA sequence: TGTGCCAGCAGCCACAACCCCGGGACAGGGGAACAGGATACGCAGTATTTT. Amino acids: CASSHNPGTGEQDTQYF.

CDR3 DNA sequence: TGTGCCAGCAGGACGGAACAGGGGAGTTATAATTCACCCCTCCACTTT. Its translation: CASRTEQGSYNSPLHF. The chain combines TRBV27 with TRBJ1-6, with 7 positions matching TRBD1. Trimming at V came to 6 bases and at J to 4 bases, leaving 9 bases not matched to a gene. The CDR3 length is 16 residues. Germline CDR1 MNHEY, CDR2 SMNVEV (reference sequence).

The V gene is TRBV6-6, the J gene TRBJ1-1, with TRBD1 as a possible D gene (5 bases). CDR1 is MNHNY, CDR2 SVGAGI, per germline (reference sequence). The CDR3 has 14 amino acids. Between the trimmed V and J ends, which lost 6 bases and 1 base, there was a span of 12 bases. The CDR3 DNA reads as TGTGCCAGCAGCCAAGGCGGACAGAACACTGAAGCTTTCTTT. Its protein product is CASSQGGQNTEAFF.

There are a few counts of this clone. Other DNA sequences in the sample encode the same CDR3. This chain connects TRBV6-5 to TRBJ1-4, with D unresolved. Trimming stripped 6 bases from V and 2 bases from J, with 10 bases between. The CDR3 has 14 amino acids. Germline CDR1 is MNHEY and CDR2 is SVGAGI. CDR3 bases: TGTGCCAGCAGGCGGGGATGGACTAATGAAAAACTGTTTTTT. Translation gives CASRRGWTNEKLFF.